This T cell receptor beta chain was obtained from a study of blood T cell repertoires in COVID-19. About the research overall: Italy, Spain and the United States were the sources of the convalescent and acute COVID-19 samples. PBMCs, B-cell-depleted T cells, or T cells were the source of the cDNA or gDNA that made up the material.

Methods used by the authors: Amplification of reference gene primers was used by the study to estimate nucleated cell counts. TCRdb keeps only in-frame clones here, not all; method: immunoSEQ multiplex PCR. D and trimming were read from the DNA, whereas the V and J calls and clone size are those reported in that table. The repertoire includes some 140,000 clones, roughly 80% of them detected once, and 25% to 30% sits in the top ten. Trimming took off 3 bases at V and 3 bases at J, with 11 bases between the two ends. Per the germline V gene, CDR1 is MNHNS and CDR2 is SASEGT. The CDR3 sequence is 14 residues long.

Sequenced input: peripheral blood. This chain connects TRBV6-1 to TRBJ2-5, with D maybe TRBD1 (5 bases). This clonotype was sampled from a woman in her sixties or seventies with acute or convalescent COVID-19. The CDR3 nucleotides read TGTGCCAGCAGTGATAGGCGCAGGGAAGAGACCCAGTACTTC. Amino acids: CASSDRRREETQYF.